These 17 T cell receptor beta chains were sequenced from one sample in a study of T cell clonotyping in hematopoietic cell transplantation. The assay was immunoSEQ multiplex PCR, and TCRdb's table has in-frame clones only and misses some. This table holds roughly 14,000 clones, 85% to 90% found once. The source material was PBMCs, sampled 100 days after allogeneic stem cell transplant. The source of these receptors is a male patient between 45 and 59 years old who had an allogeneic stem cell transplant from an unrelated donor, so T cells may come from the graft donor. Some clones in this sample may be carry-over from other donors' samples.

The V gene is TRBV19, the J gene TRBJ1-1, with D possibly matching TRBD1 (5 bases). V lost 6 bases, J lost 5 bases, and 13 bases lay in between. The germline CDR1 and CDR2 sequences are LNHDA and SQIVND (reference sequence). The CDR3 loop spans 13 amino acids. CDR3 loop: CASSWQGLTEAFF. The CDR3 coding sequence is TGTGCCAGTAGCTGGCAGGGTCTAACTGAAGCTTTCTTT.

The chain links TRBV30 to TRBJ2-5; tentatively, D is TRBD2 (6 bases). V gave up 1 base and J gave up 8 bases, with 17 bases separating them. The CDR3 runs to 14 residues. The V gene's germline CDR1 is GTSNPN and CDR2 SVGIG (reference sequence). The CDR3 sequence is CAWSGVTQGGTQYF. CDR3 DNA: TGTGCCTGGAGTGGAGTAACTCAGGGAGGTACCCAGTACTTC.

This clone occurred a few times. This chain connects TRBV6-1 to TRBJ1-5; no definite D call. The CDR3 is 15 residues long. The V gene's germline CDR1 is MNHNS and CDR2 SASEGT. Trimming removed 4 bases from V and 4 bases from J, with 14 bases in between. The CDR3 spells CASSAPGRANQPQHF. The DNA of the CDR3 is TGTGCCAGCAGTGCCCCCGGACGGGCAAATCAGCCCCAGCATTTT.

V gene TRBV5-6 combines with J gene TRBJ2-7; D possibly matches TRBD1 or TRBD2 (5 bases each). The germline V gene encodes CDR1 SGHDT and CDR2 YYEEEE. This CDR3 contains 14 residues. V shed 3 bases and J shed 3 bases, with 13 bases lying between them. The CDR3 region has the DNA TGTGCCAGCAGCTGGGGGACCGGGATCTACGAGCAGTACTTC. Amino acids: CASSWGTGIYEQYF.

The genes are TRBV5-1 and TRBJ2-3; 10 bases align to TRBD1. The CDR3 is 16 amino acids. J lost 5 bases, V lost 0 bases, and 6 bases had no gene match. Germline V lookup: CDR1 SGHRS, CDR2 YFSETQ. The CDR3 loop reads CASSLGGDRGLDTQYF. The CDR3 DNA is TGCGCCAGCAGCTTGGGAGGGGACAGGGGCTTAGATACGCAGTATTTT.

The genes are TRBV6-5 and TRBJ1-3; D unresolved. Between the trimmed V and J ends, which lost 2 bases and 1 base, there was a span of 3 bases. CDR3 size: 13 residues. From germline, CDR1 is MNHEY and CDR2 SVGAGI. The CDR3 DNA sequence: TGTGCCAGCAGTTACCGATCTGGAAACACCATATATTTT. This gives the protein CASSYRSGNTIYF.

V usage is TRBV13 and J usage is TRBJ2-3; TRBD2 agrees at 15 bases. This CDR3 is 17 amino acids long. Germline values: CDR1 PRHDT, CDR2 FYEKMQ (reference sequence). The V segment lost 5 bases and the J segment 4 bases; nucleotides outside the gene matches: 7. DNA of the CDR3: TGTGCCAGCAGCACCAGGACTAGCGGGAGGGCCCCAGATACGCAGTATTTT. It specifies CASSTRTSGRAPDTQYF.

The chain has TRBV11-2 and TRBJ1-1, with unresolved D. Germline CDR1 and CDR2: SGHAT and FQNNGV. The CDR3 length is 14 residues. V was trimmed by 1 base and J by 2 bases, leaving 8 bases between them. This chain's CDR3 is CASSLAETNTEAFF. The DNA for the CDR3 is TGTGCCAGCAGCTTAGCCGAGACTAACACTGAAGCTTTCTTT. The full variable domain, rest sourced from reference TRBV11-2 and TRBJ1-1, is EAGVAQSPRYKIIEKRQSVAFWCNPISGHATLYWYQQILGQGPKLLIQFQNNGVVDDSQLPKDRFSAERLKGVDSTLKIQPAKLEDSAVYLCASSLAETNTEAFFGQGTRLTVV.

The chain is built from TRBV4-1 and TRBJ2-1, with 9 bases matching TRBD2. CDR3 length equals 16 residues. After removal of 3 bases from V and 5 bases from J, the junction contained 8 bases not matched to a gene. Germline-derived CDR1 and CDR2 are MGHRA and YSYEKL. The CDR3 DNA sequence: TGCGCCAGCAGCCATTATGGACTAGCGCGAGACAATGAGCAGTTCTTC. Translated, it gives CASSHYGLARDNEQFF.

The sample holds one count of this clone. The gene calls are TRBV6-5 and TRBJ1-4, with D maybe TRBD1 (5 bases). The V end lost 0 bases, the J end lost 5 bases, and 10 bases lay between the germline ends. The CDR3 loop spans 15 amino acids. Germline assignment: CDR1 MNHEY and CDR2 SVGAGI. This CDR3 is CASSYSGRENEKLFF. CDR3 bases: TGTGCCAGCAGTTACTCGGGCAGGGAAAATGAAAAACTGTTTTTT.

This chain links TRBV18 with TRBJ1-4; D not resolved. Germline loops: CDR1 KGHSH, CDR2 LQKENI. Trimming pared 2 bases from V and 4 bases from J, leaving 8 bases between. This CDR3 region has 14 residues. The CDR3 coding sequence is TGTGCCAGCTCACCATCCAGGAGTAATGAAAAACTGTTTTTT. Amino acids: CASSPSRSNEKLFF.

The CDR3 sequence is CASSPSGTTYEQYF. The CDR3 DNA follows: TGTGCCAGCAGTCCTAGCGGGACGACCTACGAGCAGTACTTC. The J gene is TRBJ2-7, the V gene TRBV6-6; 9 positions agree with TRBD2. Germline CDR1 and CDR2: MNHNY and SVGAGI (reference sequence). The CDR3 has 14 amino acids. V dropped 5 bases and J dropped 2; count of bases not matched to a gene: 4.

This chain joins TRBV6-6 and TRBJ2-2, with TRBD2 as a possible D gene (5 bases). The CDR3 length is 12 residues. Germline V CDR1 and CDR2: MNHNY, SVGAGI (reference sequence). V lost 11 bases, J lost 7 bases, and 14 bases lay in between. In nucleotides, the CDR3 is TGTGCCGCGGGCGGTCCGCGCGGGGAGCTGTTTTTT. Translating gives CAAGGPRGELFF.

The chain's CDR3 is CASTRGGAVDTQYF. The CDR3 DNA reads TGTGCCAGCACCCGCGGGGGGGCCGTAGATACGCAGTATTTT. The V call is TRBV2, the J call TRBJ2-3; TRBD2 matches at 9 bases. The CDR3 runs 14 residues. V shed 7 bases, J shed 5 bases, and the junction held 7 bases outside the gene matches. Germline lookup yields CDR1 SNHLY and CDR2 FYNNEI.

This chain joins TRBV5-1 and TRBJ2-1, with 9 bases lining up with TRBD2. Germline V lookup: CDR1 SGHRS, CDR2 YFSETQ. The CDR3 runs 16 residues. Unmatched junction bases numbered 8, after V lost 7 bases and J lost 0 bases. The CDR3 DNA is TGCGCCAGCCAAAATTCAGCGGGGGGCTCCTACAATGAGCAGTTCTTC. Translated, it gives CASQNSAGGSYNEQFF. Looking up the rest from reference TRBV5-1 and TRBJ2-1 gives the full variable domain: KAGVTQTPRYLIKTRGQQVTLSCSPISGHRSVSWYQQTPGQGLQFLFEYFSETQRNKGNFPGRFSGRQFSNSRSEMNVSTLELGDSALYLCASQNSAGGSYNEQFFGPGTRLTVL.

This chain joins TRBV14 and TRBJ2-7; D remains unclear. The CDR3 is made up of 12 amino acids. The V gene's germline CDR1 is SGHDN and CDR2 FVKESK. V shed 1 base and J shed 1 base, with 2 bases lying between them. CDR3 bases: TGTGCCAGCAGCCAAGCTTCCTACGAGCAGTACTTC. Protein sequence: CASSQASYEQYF.

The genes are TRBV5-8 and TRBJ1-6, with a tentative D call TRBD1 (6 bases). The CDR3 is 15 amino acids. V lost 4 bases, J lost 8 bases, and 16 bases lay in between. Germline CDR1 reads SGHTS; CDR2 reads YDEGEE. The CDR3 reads CASSHPGQTYSPLHF. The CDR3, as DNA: TGTGCCAGCAGCCACCCGGGACAAACGTATTCACCCCTCCACTTT.